Listed here is a single TCR beta chain. What it binds is unknown. The CDR3 consists of 16 residues. V lost 1 base to trimming and J lost 4 bases; unmatched junction nucleotides: 8. Germline assignment: CDR1 SGHNT and CDR2 YENEEA. The study ran its PCR with 60 Vbeta and 13 Jbeta primers. Profiling relied on immunoSEQ multiplex PCR, and the TCRdb table lists in-frame clones only, not all of them. This table holds more than 100,000 clones, roughly 9.6% found once. Healthy people donating bone marrow made up the donors. This record belongs to a study of cytomegalovirus exposure and HLA in healthy donors. General study points: Earlier analysis found most TCR beta V segments productive about 90% or about 30% of the time. Common viral pathogens were later found to be apparently linked to several of the most significant clusters. Differences between HLA loci emerged in a later analysis of TCR association rates, with DRB1 most and HLA-C fewest.

The TCR originated in a woman in her 40s in good health and CMV-seropositive. The source material was PBMCs. The V and J genes are TRBV11-3 and TRBJ2-5; TRBD2 matches at 8 bases. CDR3: CASSLGPAGGRETQYF. Here the CDR3 DNA reads TGTGCCAGCAGCTTAGGTCCTGCGGGGGGCCGAGAGACCCAGTACTTC.